The rows below give T cell receptor beta chains drawn from one sample of a study of T cells in localized non-small cell lung cancer. The repertoire was sequenced with immunoSEQ multiplex PCR; TCRdb's copy has only in-frame clones and lacks some. The sample includes tens of thousands of clones, roughly 86% of them seen just once. This specimen consisted of peripheral blood, obtained before any cancer treatment. These receptors all stem from a woman aged 18-50 years with stage III lung adenocarcinoma. Each CDR3 is given with its conserved first and last residue. Only some rows state a clone size, as once, few, many or a class for expanded clones.

abundance,v_gene,j_gene,CDR3aa
.,TRBV5-5,TRBJ1-4,CASSLALSRGEKLFF
.,TRBV19,TRBJ1-5,CASSPRDRASNQPQHF
.,TRBV7-3,TRBJ2-7,CASSLGAGGSEQYF
once,TRBV5-4,TRBJ1-1,CASSLRGGANTEAFF
few,TRBV7-9,TRBJ1-1,CASRHLGRNTEAFF
.,TRBV7-3,TRBJ2-1,CASSLGAASDEQFF
.,TRBV15,TRBJ2-1,CATSRDTYNEQFF
.,TRBV4-1,TRBJ2-5,CASSQVWQGGRETQYF
.,TRBV7-2,TRBJ2-6,CASSLGTGGSGANVLTF
.,TRBV5-8,TRBJ1-4,CASSLVGVNEKLFF
once,TRBV29-1,TRBJ2-1,CSVARQGEKSSYNEQFF
.,TRBV6-6,TRBJ2-7,CASSYGPSYEQYF
.,TRBV7-2,TRBJ2-3,CASSPQSGLTDTQYF
.,TRBV4-1,TRBJ1-3,CASSQVSGNTIYF
once,TRBV7-3,TRBJ2-5,CASSPTGTGRETQYF
.,TRBV5-1,TRBJ1-4,CASSADFATNEKLFF
.,TRBV19,TRBJ1-1,CASSPTAGAEAFF
.,TRBV25-1,TRBJ1-3,CASRAGSYSGNTIYF
few,TRBV2,TRBJ1-6,CASSAGQGSSPLHF
.,TRBV11-2,TRBJ1-4,CASSPIPDRAGNEKLFF
.,TRBV2,TRBJ2-3,CARGRDTDTQYF
.,TRBV19,TRBJ2-7,CASTPGRTYEGEQYF
.,TRBV9,TRBJ2-7,CASSSRQGGVYEQYF
few,TRBV5-5,TRBJ2-5,CASSPPGKETQYF
.,TRBV5-4,TRBJ2-3,CASSHPISGSVTDTQYF
.,TRBV5-4,TRBJ1-2,CASSLESRDRFYGYTF
.,TRBV5-6,TRBJ2-7,CASSPLGRGYEQYF
.,TRBV7-8,TRBJ2-7,CASSARRTGSEQYF
.,TRBV2,TRBJ2-3,CASNLEPNARTQYF
.,TRBV5-4,TRBJ1-2,CASSPRSTGGYTF
few,TRBV9,TRBJ2-2,CASSPGAAGNTGELFF
.,TRBV2,TRBJ1-1,CASSFRLMNTEAFF
.,TRBV5-1,TRBJ2-1,CASSWGEGGRDEQFF
once,TRBV6-5,TRBJ1-4,CASSYGDRVWEKLFF
.,TRBV11-2,TRBJ2-2,CASSLGDTNTGELFF
.,TRBV6-6,TRBJ1-2,CASRHRQGSHYGYTF
.,TRBV27,TRBJ2-2,CASRPPGVSNTGELFF